This TCR beta chain was retrieved from a study of blood T cell repertoires in COVID-19. With 5 bases clipped from V and 6 bases from J, the junction kept 8 bases outside the gene matches. The CDR3 has 16 amino acids. Germline CDR1 MNHEY, CDR2 SVGEGT. Using immunoSEQ multiplex PCR, the repertoire was profiled, and TCRdb retains in-frame clones only, with some absent. The sample contains roughly 140,000 clones, 70% to 90% of which appear only once. The chain carries TRBV6-2 or TRBV6-3 and TRBJ2-3, with 13 bases identical to TRBD2. Sequencing was performed on PBMCs or T cells enriched from blood (not recorded which). The source of this sequence is a woman in her twenties or thirties with acute COVID-19. CDR3 in DNA: TGTGCCAGCAGTACTAGCGGGAGGGCTCCGGGGGATACGCAGTATTTT. Protein product: CASSTSGRAPGDTQYF.